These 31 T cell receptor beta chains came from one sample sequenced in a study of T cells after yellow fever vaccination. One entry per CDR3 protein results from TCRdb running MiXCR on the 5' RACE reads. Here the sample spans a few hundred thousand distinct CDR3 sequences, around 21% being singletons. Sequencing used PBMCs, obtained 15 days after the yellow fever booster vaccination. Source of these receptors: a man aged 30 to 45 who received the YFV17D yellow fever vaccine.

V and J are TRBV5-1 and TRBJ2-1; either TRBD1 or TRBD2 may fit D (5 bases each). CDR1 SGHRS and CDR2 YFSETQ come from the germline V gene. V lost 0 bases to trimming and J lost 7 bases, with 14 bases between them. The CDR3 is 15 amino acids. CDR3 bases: TGCGCCAGCAGCTTGGGGGACCTAGAGGCTAATGAGCAGTTCTTC. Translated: CASSLGDLEANEQFF.

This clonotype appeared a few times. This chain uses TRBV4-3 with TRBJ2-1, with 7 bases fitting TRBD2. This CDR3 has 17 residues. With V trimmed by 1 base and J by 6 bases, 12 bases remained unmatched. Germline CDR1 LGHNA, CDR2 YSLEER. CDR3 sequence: CASSQVHNAGAGNEQFF. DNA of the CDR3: TGCGCCAGCAGCCAAGTCCATAACGCGGGAGCAGGCAATGAGCAGTTCTTC.

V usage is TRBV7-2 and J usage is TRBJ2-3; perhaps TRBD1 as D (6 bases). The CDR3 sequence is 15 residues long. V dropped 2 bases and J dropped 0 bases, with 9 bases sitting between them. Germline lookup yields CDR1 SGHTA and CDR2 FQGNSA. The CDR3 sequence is CASSLQGSSTDTQYF. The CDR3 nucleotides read TGTGCCAGCAGCTTACAGGGGTCTAGCACAGATACGCAGTATTTT.

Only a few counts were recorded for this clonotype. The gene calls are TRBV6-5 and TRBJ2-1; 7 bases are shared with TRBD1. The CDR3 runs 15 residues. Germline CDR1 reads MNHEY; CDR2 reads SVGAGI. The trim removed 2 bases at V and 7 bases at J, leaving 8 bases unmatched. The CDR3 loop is CASSYDRVFSNEQFF. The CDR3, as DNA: TGTGCCAGCAGTTACGACAGGGTTTTTTCTAATGAGCAGTTCTTC.

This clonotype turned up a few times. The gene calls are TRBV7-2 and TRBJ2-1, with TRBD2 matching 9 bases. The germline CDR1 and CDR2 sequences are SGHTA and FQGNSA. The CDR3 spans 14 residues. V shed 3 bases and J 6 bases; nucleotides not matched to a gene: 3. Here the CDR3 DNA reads TGTGCCAGCAGCTTTGGCGGGAGGGCCAATGAGCAGTTCTTC. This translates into CASSFGGRANEQFF.

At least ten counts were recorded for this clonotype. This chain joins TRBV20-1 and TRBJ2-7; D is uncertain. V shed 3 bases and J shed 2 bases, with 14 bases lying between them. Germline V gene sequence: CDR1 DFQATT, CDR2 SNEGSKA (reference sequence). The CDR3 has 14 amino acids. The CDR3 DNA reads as TGCAGTGCTAGTCGGCCCAGTGCCCCCTACGAGCAGTACTTC. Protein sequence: CSASRPSAPYEQYF.

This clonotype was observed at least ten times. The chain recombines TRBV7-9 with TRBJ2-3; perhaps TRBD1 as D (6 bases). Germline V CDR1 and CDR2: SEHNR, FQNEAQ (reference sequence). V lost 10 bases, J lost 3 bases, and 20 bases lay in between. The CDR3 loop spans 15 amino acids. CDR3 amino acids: CATTLGAGWTDTQYF. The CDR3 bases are TGTGCCACCACCCTGGGGGCAGGGTGGACAGATACGCAGTATTTT.

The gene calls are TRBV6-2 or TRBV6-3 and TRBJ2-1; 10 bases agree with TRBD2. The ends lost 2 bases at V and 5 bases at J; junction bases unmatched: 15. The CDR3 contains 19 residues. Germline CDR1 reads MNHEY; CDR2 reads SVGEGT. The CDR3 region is CASSYGGGPGLANHNEQFF. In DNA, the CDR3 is TGTGCCAGCAGTTACGGAGGGGGGCCGGGACTAGCGAACCACAATGAGCAGTTCTTC.

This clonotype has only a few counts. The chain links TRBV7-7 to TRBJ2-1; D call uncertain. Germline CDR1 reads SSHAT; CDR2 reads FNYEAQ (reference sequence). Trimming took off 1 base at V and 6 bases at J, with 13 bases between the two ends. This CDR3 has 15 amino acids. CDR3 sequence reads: CASSLGRLGSNEQFF. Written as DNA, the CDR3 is TGTGCCAGCAGCTTAGGGCGGCTGGGCTCCAATGAGCAGTTCTTC.

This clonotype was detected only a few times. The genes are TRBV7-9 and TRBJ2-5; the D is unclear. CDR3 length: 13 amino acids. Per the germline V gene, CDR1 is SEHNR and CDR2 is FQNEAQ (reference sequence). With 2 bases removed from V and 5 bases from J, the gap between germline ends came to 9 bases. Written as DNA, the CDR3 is TGTGCCAGCAGCTTAAGGCCAGACGAGACCCAGTACTTC. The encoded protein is CASSLRPDETQYF.

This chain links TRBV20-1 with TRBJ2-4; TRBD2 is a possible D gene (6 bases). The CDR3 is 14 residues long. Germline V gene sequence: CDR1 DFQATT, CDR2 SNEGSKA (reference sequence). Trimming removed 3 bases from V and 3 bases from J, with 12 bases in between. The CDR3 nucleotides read TGCAGTGCTAGTAGCGGAAGCGGCAAAAACATTCAGTACTTC. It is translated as CSASSGSGKNIQYF.

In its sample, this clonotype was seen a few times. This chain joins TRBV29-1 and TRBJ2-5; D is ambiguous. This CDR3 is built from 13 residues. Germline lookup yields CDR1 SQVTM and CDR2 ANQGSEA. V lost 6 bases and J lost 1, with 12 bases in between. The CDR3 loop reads CSVAITSQETQYF. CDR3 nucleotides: TGCAGCGTCGCCATAACGTCCCAAGAGACCCAGTACTTC.

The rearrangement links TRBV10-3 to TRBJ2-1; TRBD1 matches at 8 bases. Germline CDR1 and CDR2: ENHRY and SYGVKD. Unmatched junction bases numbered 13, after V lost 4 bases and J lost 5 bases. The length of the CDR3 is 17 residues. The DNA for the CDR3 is TGTGCCATCAGTGTTTCAAGGACAGGGCCCTTGGACAATGAGCAGTTCTTC. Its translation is CAISVSRTGPLDNEQFF.

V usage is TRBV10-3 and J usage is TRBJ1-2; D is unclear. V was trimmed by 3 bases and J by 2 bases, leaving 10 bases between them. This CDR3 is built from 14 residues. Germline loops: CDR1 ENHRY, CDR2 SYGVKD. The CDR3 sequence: CAISEGPGNYGYTF. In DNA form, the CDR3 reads TGTGCCATCAGTGAAGGCCCGGGGAACTATGGCTACACCTTC.

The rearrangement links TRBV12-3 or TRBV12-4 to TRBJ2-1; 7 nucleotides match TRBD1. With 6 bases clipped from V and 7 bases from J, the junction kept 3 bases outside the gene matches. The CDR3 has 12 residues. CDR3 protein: CASRTGVNEQFF. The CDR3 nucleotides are TGTGCCAGCAGAACAGGGGTGAATGAGCAGTTCTTC.

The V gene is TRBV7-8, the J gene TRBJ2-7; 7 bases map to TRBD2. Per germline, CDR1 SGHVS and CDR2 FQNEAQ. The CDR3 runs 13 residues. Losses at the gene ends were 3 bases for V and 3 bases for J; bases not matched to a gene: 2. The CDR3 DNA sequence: TGTGCCAGCAGCTTTGAGCGGGGCTACGAGCAGTACTTC. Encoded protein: CASSFERGYEQYF.

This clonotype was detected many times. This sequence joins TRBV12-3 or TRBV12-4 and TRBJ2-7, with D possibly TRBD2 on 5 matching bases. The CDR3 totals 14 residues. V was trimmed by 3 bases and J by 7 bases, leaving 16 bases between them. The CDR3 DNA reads TGTGCCAGCAGTTTGAGGGAGAGGGTGGGAGAGCAGTACTTC. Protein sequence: CASSLRERVGEQYF.

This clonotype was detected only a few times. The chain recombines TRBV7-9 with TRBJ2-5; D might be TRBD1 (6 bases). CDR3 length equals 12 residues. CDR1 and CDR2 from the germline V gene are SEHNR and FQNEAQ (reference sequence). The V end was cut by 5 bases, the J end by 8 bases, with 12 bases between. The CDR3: CASSPQGNTQYF. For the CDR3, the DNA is TGTGCCAGCAGCCCCCAGGGGAATACCCAGTACTTC.

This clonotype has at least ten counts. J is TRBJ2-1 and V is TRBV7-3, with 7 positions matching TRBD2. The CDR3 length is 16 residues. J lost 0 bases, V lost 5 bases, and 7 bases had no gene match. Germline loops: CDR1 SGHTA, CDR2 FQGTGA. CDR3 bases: TGTGCCAGCAGCCTCAGCGGGGCTAGCTCCTACAATGAGCAGTTCTTC. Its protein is CASSLSGASSYNEQFF.

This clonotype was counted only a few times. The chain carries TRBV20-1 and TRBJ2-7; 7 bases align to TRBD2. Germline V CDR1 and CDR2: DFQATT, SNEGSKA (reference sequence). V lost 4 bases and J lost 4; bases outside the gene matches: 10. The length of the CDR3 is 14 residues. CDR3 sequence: CSAISGASGYEQYF. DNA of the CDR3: TGCAGTGCTATCTCCGGGGCTAGCGGTTACGAGCAGTACTTC.

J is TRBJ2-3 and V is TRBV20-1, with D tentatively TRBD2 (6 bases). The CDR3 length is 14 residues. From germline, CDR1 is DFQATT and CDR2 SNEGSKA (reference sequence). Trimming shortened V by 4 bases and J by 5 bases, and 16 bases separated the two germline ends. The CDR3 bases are TGCAGTGCTACTATAGCGGAAGCGAGAGATACGCAGTATTTT. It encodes CSATIAEARDTQYF.

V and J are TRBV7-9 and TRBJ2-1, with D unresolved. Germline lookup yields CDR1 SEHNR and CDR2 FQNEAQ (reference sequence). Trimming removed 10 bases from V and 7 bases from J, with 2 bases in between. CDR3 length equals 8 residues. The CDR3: CAMNEQFF. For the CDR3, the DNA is TGTGCCATGAATGAGCAGTTCTTC.

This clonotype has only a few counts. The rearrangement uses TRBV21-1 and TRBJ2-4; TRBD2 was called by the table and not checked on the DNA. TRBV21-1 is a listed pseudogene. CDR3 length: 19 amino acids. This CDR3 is CASSKEGSGRVLAKNIQYF. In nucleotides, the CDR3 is TGTGCCAGCAGCAAAGAGGGTAGCGGGAGGGTCCTAGCCAAAAACATTCAGTACTTC.

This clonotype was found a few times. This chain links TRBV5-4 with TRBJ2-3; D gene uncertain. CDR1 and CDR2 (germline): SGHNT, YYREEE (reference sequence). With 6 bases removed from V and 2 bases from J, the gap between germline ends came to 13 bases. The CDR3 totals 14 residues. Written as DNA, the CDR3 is TGTGCCAGCACTCGGTCCACCTACACAGATACGCAGTATTTT. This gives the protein CASTRSTYTDTQYF.

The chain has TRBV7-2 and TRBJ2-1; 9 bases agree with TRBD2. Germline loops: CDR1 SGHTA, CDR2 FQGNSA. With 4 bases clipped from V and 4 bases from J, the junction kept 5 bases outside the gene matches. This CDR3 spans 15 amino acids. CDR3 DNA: TGTGCCAGCAGCTCCCTAGCGGGGTTGTACAATGAGCAGTTCTTC. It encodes CASSSLAGLYNEQFF.

CDR3 residues: CASSGTSPGELFF. In DNA, the CDR3 is TGTGCCAGCAGCGGTACTAGCCCCGGGGAGCTGTTTTTT. The chain joins TRBV9 to TRBJ2-2; D possibly corresponds to TRBD2 (6 bases). The CDR3 is made up of 13 amino acids. The germline gives CDR1 SGDLS, CDR2 YYNGEE. Trimming removed 3 bases from V and 6 bases from J, with 9 bases in between.

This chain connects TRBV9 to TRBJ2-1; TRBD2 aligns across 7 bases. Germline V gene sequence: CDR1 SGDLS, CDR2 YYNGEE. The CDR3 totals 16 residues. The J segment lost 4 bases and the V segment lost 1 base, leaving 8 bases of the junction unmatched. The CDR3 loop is CASSVTGRNSYNEQFF. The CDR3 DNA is TGTGCCAGCAGCGTAACCGGGAGGAATTCTTACAATGAGCAGTTCTTC.

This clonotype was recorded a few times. Written as DNA, the CDR3 is TGCAGCGTTCGTCAGGGGGATAAAGATACGCAGTATTTT. Protein sequence: CSVRQGDKDTQYF. The V call is TRBV29-1, the J call TRBJ2-3; 7 nucleotides match TRBD1. This CDR3 spans 13 amino acids. The trim removed 5 bases at V and 5 bases at J, leaving 7 bases unmatched. The germline V gene has CDR1 SQVTM and CDR2 ANQGSEA.

CDR3 amino acids: CSALTFGEQFF. DNA of the CDR3: TGCAGTGCTCTTACGTTTGGTGAGCAGTTCTTC. The chain combines TRBV20-1 with TRBJ2-1; no firm D call. Trimming shortened V by 5 bases and J by 9 bases, and 11 bases separated the two germline ends. The CDR3 runs to 11 residues. CDR1 is DFQATT, CDR2 SNEGSKA, per germline (reference sequence).

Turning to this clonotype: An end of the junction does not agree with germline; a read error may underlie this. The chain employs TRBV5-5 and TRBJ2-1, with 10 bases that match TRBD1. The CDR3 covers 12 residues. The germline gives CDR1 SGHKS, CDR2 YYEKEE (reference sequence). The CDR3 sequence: CASSLLGTGVMF. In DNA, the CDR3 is TGTGCCAGCAGCTTGCTAGGGACAGGGGTTATGTTC.

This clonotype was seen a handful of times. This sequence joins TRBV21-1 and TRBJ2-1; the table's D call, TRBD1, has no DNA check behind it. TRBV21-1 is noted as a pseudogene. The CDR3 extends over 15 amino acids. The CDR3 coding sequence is TGTGCCAGCAGCAATGGGACAGGGGAAGTGCCCCCTGAGTTCTTC. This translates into CASSNGTGEVPPEFF.